What follows describes a single T cell receptor (beta chain). This entry comes from a study of control samples from healthy donors and cancer patients. Germline V gives CDR1 SEHNR, CDR2 FQNEAQ (reference sequence). Trimming shortened V by 8 bases and J by 5 bases, and 12 bases separated the two germline ends. The CDR3 has 12 amino acids. The repertoire was sequenced with immunoSEQ multiplex PCR; TCRdb's copy has only in-frame clones and lacks some. The sample consists of some 120,000 clones, more than 80% of them appearing once. This TCR derives from a man aged 18-30 years in good health. The material sequenced was blood. The rearrangement joins TRBV7-9 to TRBJ2-5; D gene uncertain. CDR3 amino acids: CASWGVSETQYF. CDR3 DNA: TGTGCCAGCTGGGGTGTGAGTGAGACCCAGTACTTC. Complete variable domain (other parts from reference TRBV7-9 and TRBJ2-5): DTGVSQNPRHKITKRGQNVTFRCDPISEHNRLYWYRQTLGQGPEFLTYFQNEAQLEKSRLLSDRFSAERPKGSFSTLEIQRTEQGDSAMYLCASWGVSETQYFGPGTRLLVL.